The sample holds one count of the clone carrying this T cell receptor (beta chain). Its antigen is currently unknown. The sample comes from a study of blood T cells in healthy people across ages. Study-wide points: With unsorted PBMCs, a conclusive comparison of naive versus antigen-experienced cells was not possible. Nothing was known about donor CMV status, and this possibly confounded expanded clonotype changes.

A sample-barcoded 5' primer and a J-beta primer mix were used in a second PCR of roughly 7 to 11 cycles. All cDNA molecules were each tagged by a template-switch adaptor with 12 random nucleotides. TCRdb processed the 5' RACE reads anew with MiXCR; each CDR3 protein has one entry. Of 850,000 to 1,000,000 distinct CDR3 sequences in the sample, roughly 51% were seen once. V lost 5 bases, J lost 0 bases, and 11 bases lay in between. CDR3 length equals 15 residues. Germline V gives CDR1 MDHEN, CDR2 SYDVKM. The source of this sequence is a woman aged 55-69 years in good health. The sequenced sample was blood. The chain carries TRBV28 and TRBJ1-5, with unresolved D. The CDR3, as DNA: TGTGCCAGCAGTCCGCAGTGGGATAGCAATCAGCCCCAGCATTTT. Amino acids: CASSPQWDSNQPQHF.